This T cell receptor beta chain was observed in a study of regulatory T cells in long-lasting Graves disease. Study findings and constraints: TCR diversity was lower in persistent Graves' patients than in newly diagnosed ones.

Looked up from germline, CDR1 is PRHDT and CDR2 is FYEKMQ (reference sequence). The ends were cut back, 1 base at V and 4 bases at J, with 14 bases in the middle. The CDR3 loop spans 15 amino acids. Time point specified: newly diagnosed GD, antithyroid drugs for less than 3 months. The TCR library was prepared using RNA isolated from PBMCs. For TCR beta, libraries came from iRepertoire HTBI primers and Arm-PCR of CDR3 regions. TCRdb redid the calling of the multiplex PCR reads with MiXCR, one entry per CDR3 protein. Here the sample spans fewer than 550,000 distinct CDR3 sequences, about 16% being singletons. In this sample, this clonotype turned up many times. Its antigen remains unidentified. The same data also went into a second study, on T cells in Graves' hyperthyroidism and ophthalmopathy.

This chain joins TRBV13 and TRBJ2-7, with a tentative D call TRBD2 (6 bases). This TCR was recovered from a woman aged 35-65 years with Graves disease. The specimen was peripheral blood mononuclear cells (PBMCs), collected at new diagnosis, from a patient treated with antithyroid drugs. The DNA for the CDR3 is TGTGCCAGCAGCTTAGATGGTGGCGGGGTATACGAGCAGTACTTC. Amino acid sequence: CASSLDGGGVYEQYF.